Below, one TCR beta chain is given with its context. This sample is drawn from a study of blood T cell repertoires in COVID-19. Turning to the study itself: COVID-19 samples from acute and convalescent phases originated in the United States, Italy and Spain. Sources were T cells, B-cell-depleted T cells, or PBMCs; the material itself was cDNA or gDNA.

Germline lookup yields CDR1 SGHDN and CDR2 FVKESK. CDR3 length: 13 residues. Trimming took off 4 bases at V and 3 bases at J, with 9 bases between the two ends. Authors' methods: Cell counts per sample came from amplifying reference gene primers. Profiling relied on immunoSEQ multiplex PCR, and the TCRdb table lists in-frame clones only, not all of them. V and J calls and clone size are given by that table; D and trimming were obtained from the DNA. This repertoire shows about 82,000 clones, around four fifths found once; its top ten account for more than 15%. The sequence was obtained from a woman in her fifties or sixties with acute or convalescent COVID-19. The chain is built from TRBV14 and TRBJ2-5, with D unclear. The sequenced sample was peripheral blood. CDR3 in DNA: TGTGCCAGCAGCCGAGGCTTCGAAGAGACCCAGTACTTC. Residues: CASSRGFEETQYF.